This T cell receptor beta chain was retrieved from a study of technical replicates of blood from a few donors (dated by TCRdb to 2017 to 2019). The library was obtained by the immunoSEQ multiplex PCR assay. The clones in this table, taken by TCRdb from immuneACCESS, are in-frame only. Not every clone is retained; where verified, under half of the shortfall comes from an unresolved V gene, and the cause of the rest is unknown. Counted in this sample were under 95,000 clones; nearly 98% of them appeared once. 0.12% to 0.15% of the sample comes from the top ten. To note about this clone: No cognate antigen has been identified for it. Per-base qualities were not stored, and no clone one base away is much larger.

Based on the germline V gene (reference sequence), the CDR1 and CDR2 sequences are LNHDA and SQIVND. V is reduced by 2 bases and J by 4 bases, leaving a spacing of 6 bases between them. Counted from cysteine to phenylalanine, this CDR3 has 12 amino acids. The CDR3 DNA has 36 bases and is translated from base 1. Here the chain combines TRBV19 and TRBJ2-7, with TRBD2 perhaps the D gene, on 5 matching bases. The origin of this receptor is a human donor in good health. The sequenced material came from T cells isolated from PBMCs. The DNA sequence follows: TGTGCCAGTAGTATATCGGGGTACGAGCAGTACTTC. Its translation reads: CASSISGYEQYF.